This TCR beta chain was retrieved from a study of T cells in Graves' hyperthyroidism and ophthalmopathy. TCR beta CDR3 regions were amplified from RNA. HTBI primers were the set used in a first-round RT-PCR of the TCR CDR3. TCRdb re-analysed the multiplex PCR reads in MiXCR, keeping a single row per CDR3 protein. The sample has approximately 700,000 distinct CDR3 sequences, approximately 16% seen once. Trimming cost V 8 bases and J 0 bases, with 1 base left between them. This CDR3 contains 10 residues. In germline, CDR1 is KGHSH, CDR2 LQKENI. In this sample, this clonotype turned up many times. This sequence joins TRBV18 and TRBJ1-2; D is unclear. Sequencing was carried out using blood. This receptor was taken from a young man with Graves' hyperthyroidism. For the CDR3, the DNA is TGTGCCAGCGCTAACTATGGCTACACCTTC. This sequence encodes CASANYGYTF.